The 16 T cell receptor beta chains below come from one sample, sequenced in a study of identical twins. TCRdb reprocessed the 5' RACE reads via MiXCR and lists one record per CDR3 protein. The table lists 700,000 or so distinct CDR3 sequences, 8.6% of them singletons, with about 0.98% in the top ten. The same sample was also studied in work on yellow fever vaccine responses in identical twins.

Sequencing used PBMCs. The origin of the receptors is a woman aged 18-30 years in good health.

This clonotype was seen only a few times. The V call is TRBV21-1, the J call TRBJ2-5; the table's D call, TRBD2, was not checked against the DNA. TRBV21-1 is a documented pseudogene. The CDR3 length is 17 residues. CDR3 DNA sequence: TGTGCCAGCAGCAATCCGTTTCCGACTATAACCCAAGAGACCCAGTACTTC. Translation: CASSNPFPTITQETQYF.

CDR3: CASGLSIAGDIPETQYF. CDR3 DNA sequence: TGTGCTAGTGGTTTATCCATTGCGGGAGATATTCCGGAGACCCAGTACTTC. This chain joins TRBV12-5 and TRBJ2-5, with 7 bases fitting TRBD2. The CDR3 contains 17 residues. Germline V gives CDR1 LGHNT, CDR2 FRNRAP. After removal of 3 bases from V and 5 bases from J, the junction contained 15 bases not matched to a gene.

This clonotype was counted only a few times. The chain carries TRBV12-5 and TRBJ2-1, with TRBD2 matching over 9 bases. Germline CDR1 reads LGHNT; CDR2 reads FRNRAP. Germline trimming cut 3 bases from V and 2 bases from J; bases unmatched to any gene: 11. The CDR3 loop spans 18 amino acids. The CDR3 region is CASGFGGLAGAAYNEQFF. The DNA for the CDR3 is TGTGCTAGTGGTTTTGGGGGGTTAGCGGGAGCCGCCTACAATGAGCAGTTCTTC.

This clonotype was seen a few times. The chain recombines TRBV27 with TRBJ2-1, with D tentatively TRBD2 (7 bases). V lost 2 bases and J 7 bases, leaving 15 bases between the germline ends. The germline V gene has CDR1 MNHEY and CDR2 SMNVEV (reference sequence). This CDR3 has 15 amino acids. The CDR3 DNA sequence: TGTGCCAGCAGTTTAGGGGGGGCCGTGGTAAATGAGCAGTTCTTC. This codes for CASSLGGAVVNEQFF.

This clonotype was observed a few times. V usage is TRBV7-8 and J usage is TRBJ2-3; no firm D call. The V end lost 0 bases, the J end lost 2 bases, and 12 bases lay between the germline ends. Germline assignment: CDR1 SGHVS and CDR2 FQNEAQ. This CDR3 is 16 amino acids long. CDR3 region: CASSLATVEDTDTQYF. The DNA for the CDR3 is TGTGCCAGCAGCTTAGCGACCGTTGAGGACACAGATACGCAGTATTTT.

CDR3 coding DNA: TGTGCCAGCAGACGACTAGCCGGAGAGACCCAGTACTTC. This sequence encodes CASRRLAGETQYF. The V and J genes are TRBV2 and TRBJ2-5, with 7 bases fitting TRBD2. Germline assignment: CDR1 SNHLY and CDR2 FYNNEI. CDR3 size: 13 residues. Losses at the gene ends were 6 bases for V and 4 bases for J; bases not matched to a gene: 5.

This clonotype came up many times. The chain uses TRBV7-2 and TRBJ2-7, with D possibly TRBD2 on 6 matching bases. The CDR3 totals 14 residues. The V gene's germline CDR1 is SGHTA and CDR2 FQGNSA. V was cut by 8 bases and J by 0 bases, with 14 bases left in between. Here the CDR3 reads CASSPRRDSYEQYF. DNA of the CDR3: TGTGCCAGCTCACCAAGGAGGGACTCCTACGAGCAGTACTTC.

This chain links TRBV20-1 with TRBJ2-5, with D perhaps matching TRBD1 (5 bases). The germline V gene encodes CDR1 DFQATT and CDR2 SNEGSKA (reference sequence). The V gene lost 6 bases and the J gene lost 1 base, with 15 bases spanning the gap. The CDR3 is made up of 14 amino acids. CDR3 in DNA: TGCAGTGCCAGTAGGCAGGGCCGCCAAGAGACCCAGTACTTC. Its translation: CSASRQGRQETQYF.

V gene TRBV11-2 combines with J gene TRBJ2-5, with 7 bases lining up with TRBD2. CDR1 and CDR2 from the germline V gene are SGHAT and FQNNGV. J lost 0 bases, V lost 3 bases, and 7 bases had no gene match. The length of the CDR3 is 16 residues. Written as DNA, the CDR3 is TGTGCCAGCAGCTTGGATCCAGCGGGATACCAAGAGACCCAGTACTTC. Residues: CASSLDPAGYQETQYF.

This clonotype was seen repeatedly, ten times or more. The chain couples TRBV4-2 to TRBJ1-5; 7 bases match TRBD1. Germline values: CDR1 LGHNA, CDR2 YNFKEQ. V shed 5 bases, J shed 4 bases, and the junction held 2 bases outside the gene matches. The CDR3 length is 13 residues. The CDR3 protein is CASSKGQNQPQHF. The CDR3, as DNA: TGTGCCAGCAGCAAGGGACAGAATCAGCCCCAGCATTTT.

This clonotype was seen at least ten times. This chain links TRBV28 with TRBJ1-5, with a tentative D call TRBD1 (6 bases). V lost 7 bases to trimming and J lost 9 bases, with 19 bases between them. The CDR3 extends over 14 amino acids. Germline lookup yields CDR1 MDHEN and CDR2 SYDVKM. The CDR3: CASTRSGAGGPQHF. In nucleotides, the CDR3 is TGTGCCAGCACCCGCTCGGGGGCCGGAGGGCCCCAGCATTTT.

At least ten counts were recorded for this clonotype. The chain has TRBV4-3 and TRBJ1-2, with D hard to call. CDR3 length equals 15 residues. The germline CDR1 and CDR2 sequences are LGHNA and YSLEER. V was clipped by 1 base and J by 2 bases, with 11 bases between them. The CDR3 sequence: CASSQGVALNYGYTF. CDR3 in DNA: TGCGCCAGCAGCCAAGGAGTGGCCCTGAACTATGGCTACACCTTC.

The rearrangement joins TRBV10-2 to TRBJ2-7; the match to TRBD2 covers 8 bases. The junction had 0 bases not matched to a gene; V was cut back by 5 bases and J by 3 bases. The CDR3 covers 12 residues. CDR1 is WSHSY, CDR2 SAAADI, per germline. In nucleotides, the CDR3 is TGCGCCAGCAGTACTAGCGGCTACGAGCAGTACTTC. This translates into CASSTSGYEQYF.

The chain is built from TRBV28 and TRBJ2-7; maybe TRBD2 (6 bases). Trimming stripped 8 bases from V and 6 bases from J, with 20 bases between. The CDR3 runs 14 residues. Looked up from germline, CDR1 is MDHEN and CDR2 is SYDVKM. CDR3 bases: TGTGCCAGCCGTCTCCCGGGACTTGGTTCCGAGCAGTACTTC. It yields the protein CASRLPGLGSEQYF.

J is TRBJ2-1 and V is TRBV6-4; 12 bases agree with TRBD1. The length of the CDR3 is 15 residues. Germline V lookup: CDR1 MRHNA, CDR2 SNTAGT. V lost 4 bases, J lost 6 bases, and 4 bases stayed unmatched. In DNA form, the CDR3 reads TGTGCCAGCAGTGCCGGGACAGGGGGCGGCAATGAGCAGTTCTTC. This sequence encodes CASSAGTGGGNEQFF.

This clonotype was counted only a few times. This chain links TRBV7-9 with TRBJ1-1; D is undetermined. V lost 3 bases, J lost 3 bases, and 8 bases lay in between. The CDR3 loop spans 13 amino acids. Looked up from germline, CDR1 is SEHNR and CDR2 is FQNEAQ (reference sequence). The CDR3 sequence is CASSFPADTEAFF. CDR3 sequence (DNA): TGTGCCAGCAGCTTTCCCGCAGACACTGAAGCTTTCTTT.